One sample yielded the 16 T cell receptor beta chains listed below, sequenced in a study of shared clonotypes between healthy human individuals. The data were produced by immunoSEQ multiplex PCR, yet TCRdb's version contains in-frame clones alone and is incomplete. This table holds some 2,500,000 clones, more than 85% found once. The sequenced sample was naive CD4+ T cells from PBMCs. Subset given: CD45RA+ positively selected. The source is a man aged 18 to 29 in good health. Some clones in this sample may be carry-over from other donors' samples.

This chain connects TRBV5-1 to TRBJ1-1, with a tentative D call TRBD1 (6 bases). V gave up 2 bases and J gave up 3 bases, with 8 bases separating them. CDR3 size: 13 residues. Germline assignment: CDR1 SGHRS and CDR2 YFSETQ. The CDR3 DNA sequence: TGCGCCAGCAGCTTTGGGGGGCACACTGAAGCTTTCTTT. Amino acids: CASSFGGHTEAFF.

This chain uses TRBV6-1 with TRBJ2-7, with D unclear. This CDR3 has 12 residues. V dropped 4 bases and J dropped 2 bases, with 6 bases sitting between them. Germline V gene data show CDR1 as MNHNS and CDR2 as SASEGT. CDR3 DNA: TGTGCCAGCAGTGCCGACACCTACGAGCAGTACTTC. Translating it yields CASSADTYEQYF.

Worth noting for this clone: The same CDR3 also results from other DNA sequences found in this sample. The genes are TRBV15 and TRBJ2-5, with D perhaps matching TRBD2 (6 bases). Trimming took 0 bases from V and 5 from J, leaving 10 bases between them. Germline CDR1 LNHNV, CDR2 YYDKDF (reference sequence). The length of the CDR3 is 14 residues. CDR3 coding DNA: TGTGCCACCAGCAGAGATCCGGGGGTCGAGACCCAGTACTTC. Amino acid sequence: CATSRDPGVETQYF.

The V gene is TRBV10-1, the J gene TRBJ2-7, with D possibly being TRBD1 (5 bases). The CDR3 consists of 14 residues. Trimming cost V 3 bases and J 3 bases, with 12 bases left between them. Germline CDR1 and CDR2: WNHNN and SYGVQD (reference sequence). The CDR3 spells CASSDIQAYYEQYF. The CDR3 DNA follows: TGCGCCAGCAGTGACATACAGGCGTACTACGAGCAGTACTTC.

This sequence joins TRBV19 and TRBJ1-2; tentative D call: TRBD1 (5 bases). Trimming took 7 bases from V and 0 from J, leaving 12 bases between them. This CDR3 region has 14 residues. Germline V gives CDR1 LNHDA, CDR2 SQIVND (reference sequence). The CDR3 nucleotides are TGTGCCAGTACTACCTCGGGGGCTAACTATGGCTACACCTTC. Amino acid sequence: CASTTSGANYGYTF.

The chain employs TRBV15 and TRBJ2-2, with D tentatively TRBD1 (6 bases). This CDR3 has 17 amino acids. The germline CDR1 and CDR2 sequences are LNHNV and YYDKDF (reference sequence). V lost 0 bases, J lost 5 bases, and 16 bases lay in between. The DNA for the CDR3 is TGTGCCACCAGCAGAGATGGTCTCCAGGGGTGGACCGGGGAGCTGTTTTTT. Protein sequence: CATSRDGLQGWTGELFF.

The chain couples TRBV5-1 to TRBJ2-5; TRBD2 aligns across 15 bases. J lost 5 bases, V lost 4 bases, and 6 bases had no gene match. The CDR3 has 16 amino acids. Germline V gene lookup returns CDR1 SGHRS and CDR2 YFSETQ. For the CDR3, the DNA is TGCGCCAGCAGCGCTGGGACTAGCGGGAGGCTGGAGACCCAGTACTTC. Translation: CASSAGTSGRLETQYF.

The genes are TRBV6-4 and TRBJ2-3; no clear D. There are 12 residues in the CDR3. V was shortened by 0 bases and J by 4 bases, with 2 bases between the two germline ends. Germline CDR1 is MRHNA and CDR2 is SNTAGT. The CDR3 is CASSDSADTQYF. CDR3 DNA sequence: TGTGCCAGCAGTGACTCGGCAGATACGCAGTATTTT.

This chain uses TRBV2 with TRBJ2-5; TRBD2 matches 12 bases. This CDR3 comprises 15 residues. Germline V gives CDR1 SNHLY, CDR2 FYNNEI. V shed 5 bases, J shed 5 bases, and the junction held 6 bases outside the gene matches. The CDR3 sequence: CASSRTSGTEETQYF. In nucleotides, the CDR3 is TGTGCCAGCAGTCGGACTAGCGGGACGGAGGAGACCCAGTACTTC.

The chain couples TRBV11-2 to TRBJ2-1, with D perhaps given as TRBD1 or TRBD2 (5 bases each). The CDR3 extends over 15 amino acids. The V end lost 4 bases, the J end lost 4 bases, and 14 bases lay between the germline ends. Germline V CDR1 and CDR2: SGHAT, FQNNGV. The chain's CDR3 is CASSSTGRIYNEQFF. CDR3 coding DNA: TGTGCCAGCAGCTCGACGGGACGGATATACAATGAGCAGTTCTTC. Complete variable domain (other parts from reference TRBV11-2 and TRBJ2-1): EAGVAQSPRYKIIEKRQSVAFWCNPISGHATLYWYQQILGQGPKLLIQFQNNGVVDDSQLPKDRFSAERLKGVDSTLKIQPAKLEDSAVYLCASSSTGRIYNEQFFGPGTRLTVL.

This clone was found once. J is TRBJ2-7 and V is TRBV4-1; D not resolved. In germline, CDR1 is MGHRA, CDR2 YSYEKL. This CDR3 spans 17 amino acids. Trimming stripped 1 base from V and 0 bases from J, with 16 bases between. This CDR3 is CASSQVLRQVGSYEQYF. The CDR3 nucleotides read TGCGCCAGCAGCCAAGTCCTAAGGCAGGTCGGCTCCTACGAGCAGTACTTC.

This chain links TRBV5-6 with TRBJ1-6; TRBD1 aligns across 9 bases. The CDR3 totals 13 residues. Germline V lookup: CDR1 SGHDT, CDR2 YYEEEE. V lost 5 bases to trimming and J lost 15 bases; unmatched junction nucleotides: 9. CDR3 nucleotides: TGTGCCAGCAGGCCCCAGGACAGGGGTGTCCTCCACTTT. It translates to CASRPQDRGVLHF.

V gene TRBV6-1 combines with J gene TRBJ2-7; tentative D call: TRBD1 (7 bases). V was pared by 6 bases and J by 0 bases, with 15 bases between. This CDR3 is built from 15 residues. Germline CDR1 and CDR2: MNHNS and SASEGT. The CDR3 nucleotides read TGTGCCAGCAGGGAGGGGGCCCAGAGCTCCTACGAGCAGTACTTC. Translation: CASREGAQSSYEQYF.

The chain carries TRBV15 and TRBJ1-1; no clear D gene. CDR1 is LNHNV and CDR2 is YYDKDF in the germline V gene (reference sequence). Trimming removed 1 base at V and 0 bases at J, with 6 bases between. The length of the CDR3 is 14 residues. The CDR3 bases are TGTGCCACCAGCAGAGGCAACCTGAACACTGAAGCTTTCTTT. Translation gives CATSRGNLNTEAFF.

The V call is TRBV5-1, the J call TRBJ2-4; 8 bases match TRBD1. Germline V lookup: CDR1 SGHRS, CDR2 YFSETQ. Unmatched junction bases numbered 8, after V lost 3 bases and J lost 0 bases. This CDR3 is 17 amino acids long. CDR3 loop: CASSSGQARGAKNIQYF. In DNA form, the CDR3 reads TGCGCCAGCAGCTCGGGACAGGCCAGAGGAGCCAAAAACATTCAGTACTTC. The full variable domain, rest sourced from reference TRBV5-1 and TRBJ2-4, is KAGVTQTPRYLIKTRGQQVTLSCSPISGHRSVSWYQQTPGQGLQFLFEYFSETQRNKGNFPGRFSGRQFSNSRSEMNVSTLELGDSALYLCASSSGQARGAKNIQYFGAGTRLSVL.

The chain links TRBV25-1 to TRBJ2-3; a possible D gene is TRBD1 (5 bases). There are 14 residues in the CDR3. Per the germline V gene, CDR1 is MGHDK and CDR2 is SYGVNS. V dropped 5 bases and J dropped 5 bases, with 14 bases sitting between them. CDR3 nucleotide sequence: TGTGCCAGCAGTAATTATGCAGGGATAGATACGCAGTATTTT. Protein product: CASSNYAGIDTQYF.